This TCR beta chain stems from a study of cytomegalovirus exposure and HLA in healthy donors. Study conclusions and caveats: Analyzed later, most CMV-associated TCR beta chains appeared HLA-restricted. Among donors in an Asian-associated ancestry cluster, a later analysis reportedly found fewer N-insertions than the roughly 610-donor mean.

Remarks on this clone: Its antigen is currently unknown.

Per the germline V gene, CDR1 is SGDLS and CDR2 is YYNGEE. V was shortened by 3 bases and J by 3 bases, with 13 bases between the two germline ends. This CDR3 has 15 amino acids. Vbeta (60) and Jbeta (13) primers were used in the PCR. Measured with immunoSEQ multiplex PCR; TCRdb has only the in-frame clones, and not every one. Of 95,000 to 100,000 clones in the sample, under 85% were seen once. This sequence was found in a woman between 35 and 50 years old in good health and CMV-seronegative. V is TRBV9 and J is TRBJ2-1; TRBD2 might be the D (6 bases). The specimen was PBMCs. The DNA of the CDR3 is TGTGCCAGCAGCGGGATGGCGGGGCTCTACAATGAGCAGTTCTTC. It yields the protein CASSGMAGLYNEQFF. Full variable domain (rest looked up from reference TRBV9 and TRBJ2-1): DSGVTQTPKHLITATGQRVTLRCSPRSGDLSVYWYQQSLDQGLQFLIQYYNGEERAKGNILERFSAQQFPDLHSELNLSSLELGDSALYFCASSGMAGLYNEQFFGPGTRLTVL.